This T cell receptor (beta chain) was sequenced for a study of T cell responses to AZD1222 COVID-19 vaccine. As for the study in general: Investigators merged groups given second doses at roughly 4 or roughly 12 weeks.

Concerning this clone: The antigen remains undetermined.

Whole-study results and caveats: Spike-specific TCR repertoires showed rising breadth and depth after two AZD1222 doses. Spike was spanned by vaccine-associated CD4 TCRs, with dominance at 160-218 and 743-854.

The repertoire was sequenced with immunoSEQ multiplex PCR; TCRdb's copy has only in-frame clones and lacks some. This sample has 140,000 to 150,000 clones, with under 95% found just once. Trimming took off 7 bases at V and 4 bases at J, with 16 bases between the two ends. Germline CDR1 reads SGHAT; CDR2 reads FQNNGV. The CDR3 spans 14 residues. The receptor's source is an adult in good health. V and J are TRBV11-2 and TRBJ2-5; possibly TRBD1 for D (6 bases). The specimen comprised peripheral blood, sampled on day 0 of AZD1222 vaccination. The CDR3 DNA is TGTGCCAGCACCGTCCCAGGGGCTGCAGAGACCCAGTACTTC. Encoded protein: CASTVPGAAETQYF. Complete variable domain (other parts from reference TRBV11-2 and TRBJ2-5): EAGVAQSPRYKIIEKRQSVAFWCNPISGHATLYWYQQILGQGPKLLIQFQNNGVVDDSQLPKDRFSAERLKGVDSTLKIQPAKLEDSAVYLCASTVPGAAETQYFGPGTRLLVL.